This T cell receptor (beta chain) was sequenced for a study of shared clonotypes between healthy human individuals. Study as a whole: The donor group consisted of two women and three men, aged 18 to 49. General study findings and limits: How much donors shared clonotypes was expected to be affected by sequencing depth. Non-shared clonotypes had lower generation probabilities than those shared by all four donors.

Of note for this clone: Its cognate antigen is unknown.

The table came from immunoSEQ multiplex PCR; TCRdb's copy has only in-frame clones and leaves some out. The table includes hundreds of thousands of clones, roughly 92% detected once. Trimming cost V 1 base and J 3 bases, with 13 bases left between them. Germline V lookup: CDR1 SGHNT, CDR2 YENEEA. The CDR3 totals 15 residues. CD45RO-negative cells were positively selected for CCR7, leaving out terminally differentiated effector memory CD45RA+ cells. The chain uses TRBV11-3 and TRBJ2-7; a weak D match, TRBD1 (6 bases). The origin of this receptor is a man aged 25-45 years in good health. The sample comprised naive CD8+ T cells sorted from blood. DNA for the CDR3: TGTGCCAGCAGCTTAGGTGCAGGGGTTGACTACGAGCAGTACTTC. Translated, it gives CASSLGAGVDYEQYF. Supplemented by reference TRBV11-3 and TRBJ2-7, the full variable domain reads EAGVVQSPRYKIIEKKQPVAFWCNPISGHNTLYWYLQNLGQGPELLIRYENEEAVDDSQLPKDRFSAERLKGVDSTLKIQPAELGDSAVYLCASSLGAGVDYEQYFGPGTRLTVT.